Below are 32 T cell receptor beta chains sequenced from a single sample in a study of T-cell memory formation after mild COVID-19. TCRdb processed the 5' RACE reads anew with MiXCR; each CDR3 protein has one entry. The data show roughly 29,000 distinct CDR3 sequences, around 12% seen once. The sequencing sample was made of PBMCs or a T cell subset sorted from them (not recorded which). The receptors shown here come from an adult woman who had mild COVID-19 (a few samples of this study predate the infection). Cell type and time point are not known.

This clonotype was counted many times. This chain connects TRBV6-1 to TRBJ2-1; D ambiguous. This CDR3 region has 16 residues. Germline CDR1 reads MNHNS; CDR2 reads SASEGT. The V end lost 6 bases, the J end lost 4 bases, and 19 bases lay between the germline ends. CDR3 DNA: TGTGCCAGCAGGTTAGAGACCTCCAATACTTACAATGAGCAGTTCTTC. Amino acid sequence: CASRLETSNTYNEQFF.

This clonotype was observed a few times. The chain joins TRBV7-2 to TRBJ2-7; no definite D call. The CDR3 consists of 13 residues. Per the germline V gene, CDR1 is SGHTA and CDR2 is FQGNSA. V shed 3 bases and J shed 0 bases, with 6 bases lying between them. CDR3 sequence: CASSLTRSYEQYF. The CDR3 nucleotides are TGTGCCAGCAGCTTGACCCGCTCCTACGAGCAGTACTTC.

There are many counts of this clonotype. J is TRBJ2-2 and V is TRBV20-1; TRBD1 agrees at 8 bases. Trimming took 0 bases from V and 7 from J; bases not matched to a gene: 10. CDR1 and CDR2 from the germline V gene are DFQATT and SNEGSKA (reference sequence). The CDR3 contains 16 residues. In DNA form, the CDR3 reads TGCAGTGCTAGAGACCCCAGGGGGCGCGAAATCGGGGAGCTGTTTTTT. Translating it yields CSARDPRGREIGELFF.

This clonotype was seen repeatedly, ten times or more. This chain links TRBV6-5 with TRBJ2-6, with D perhaps being TRBD1 or TRBD2 (5 bases each). CDR1 MNHEY and CDR2 SVGAGI come from the germline V gene. Deletions cut 2 bases from V and 4 bases from J, with 15 bases between. The CDR3 is made up of 17 amino acids. The DNA for the CDR3 is TGTGCCAGCAGTTACCTCGCCCGGGACGGAGGGGCCAACGTCCTGACTTTC. Protein product: CASSYLARDGGANVLTF.

This sequence joins TRBV5-4 and TRBJ1-3, with D uncertain. V was pared by 0 bases and J by 2 bases, with 3 bases between. CDR3 length: 13 amino acids. Germline V gene sequence: CDR1 SGHNT, CDR2 YYREEE (reference sequence). The CDR3 is CASSLGPGNTIYF. The CDR3, as DNA: TGTGCCAGCAGCTTGGGTCCTGGAAACACCATATATTTT.

This clonotype was counted at least ten times. The chain links TRBV30 to TRBJ2-7, with 9 bases aligning to TRBD2. The germline CDR1 and CDR2 sequences are GTSNPN and SVGIG (reference sequence). The CDR3 contains 16 residues. V shed 1 base, J shed 0 bases, and the junction held 7 bases outside the gene matches. The DNA of the CDR3 is TGTGCCTGGAGTGCTATAAGACTAGCGGCCTCCTACGAGCAGTACTTC. Translation gives CAWSAIRLAASYEQYF.

This clonotype was counted a few times. This rearrangement joins TRBV2 to TRBJ2-4; the D gene is possibly TRBD2 (5 bases). The V gene lost 3 bases and the J gene lost 1 base, with 13 bases spanning the gap. The CDR3 contains 16 residues. Germline V lookup: CDR1 SNHLY, CDR2 FYNNEI. The DNA for the CDR3 is TGTGCCAGCAGTGACGGACGGGGAAATGCCAAAAACATTCAGTACTTC. This translates into CASSDGRGNAKNIQYF.

The V call is TRBV5-1, the J call TRBJ2-3; maybe TRBD2 (6 bases). The CDR3 has 14 residues. With 7 bases removed from V and 2 bases from J, the gap between germline ends came to 14 bases. Looked up from germline, CDR1 is SGHRS and CDR2 is YFSETQ. The CDR3 nucleotides are TGCGCCAGCTTCGGCGGGGACTCCACAGATACGCAGTATTTT. Translating gives CASFGGDSTDTQYF.

Many counts were recorded for this clonotype. This chain joins TRBV9 and TRBJ2-4; D gene ambiguous. The CDR3 has 11 amino acids. Trimming pared 3 bases from V and 9 bases from J, leaving 7 bases between. The germline gives CDR1 SGDLS, CDR2 YYNGEE. The CDR3 spells CASSAGGIQYF. The CDR3 DNA reads as TGTGCCAGCAGCGCAGGTGGCATTCAGTACTTC.

This clonotype was seen ten or more times. The CDR3 reads CASRKSGRDRNYGYTF. Here the CDR3 DNA reads TGTGCCAGCAGGAAAAGTGGAAGGGACAGAAACTATGGCTACACCTTC. This chain joins TRBV2 and TRBJ1-2, with 7 bases identical to TRBD1. CDR3 size: 16 residues. Per the germline V gene, CDR1 is SNHLY and CDR2 is FYNNEI. Germline trimming cut 6 bases from V and 2 bases from J; bases unmatched to any gene: 12.

Ten or more counts support this clonotype. The chain carries TRBV29-1 and TRBJ2-3, with TRBD1 identical over 8 bases. The V and J ends lost 4 bases and 2 bases, in that order; junction bases with no gene match: 8. This CDR3 has 15 amino acids. Germline V gene lookup returns CDR1 SQVTM and CDR2 ANQGSEA. The CDR3 loop is CSVASTGATTDTQYF. The DNA of the CDR3 is TGCAGCGTTGCGTCGACAGGGGCGACCACAGATACGCAGTATTTT.

This clonotype was counted at least ten times. The rearrangement links TRBV5-5 to TRBJ2-6; D remains unclear. The CDR3 runs 17 residues. Deletions cut 3 bases from V and 1 base from J, with 14 bases between. Germline V gene data show CDR1 as SGHKS and CDR2 as YYEKEE (reference sequence). In DNA form, the CDR3 reads TGTGCCAGCAGCTCGGACGGCAGATTATCTGGGGCCAACGTCCTGACTTTC. This translates into CASSSDGRLSGANVLTF.

This clonotype was recorded a few times. The chain links TRBV5-1 to TRBJ1-4, with a tentative D call TRBD1 (6 bases). V was trimmed by 3 bases and J by 0 bases, leaving 18 bases between them. This CDR3 is 18 amino acids long. Germline values: CDR1 SGHRS, CDR2 YFSETQ. CDR3 in DNA: TGCGCCAGCAGCTCCGCAATGGTTGGGGGCGCAACTAATGAAAAACTGTTTTTT. Translated, it gives CASSSAMVGGATNEKLFF.

This rearrangement joins TRBV4-1 to TRBJ2-1; D perhaps matches TRBD1 (5 bases). The CDR3 has 15 residues. Germline V gene data show CDR1 as MGHRA and CDR2 as YSYEKL. Between the trimmed V and J ends, which lost 1 base and 6 bases, there was a span of 13 bases. The CDR3 coding sequence is TGCGCCAGCAGCCAAGCCGGAGCAGGGTTCAATGAGCAGTTCTTC. It specifies CASSQAGAGFNEQFF.

The sample holds many counts of this clonotype. This chain uses TRBV30 with TRBJ1-1; 8 bases are a match to TRBD1. Germline-derived CDR1 and CDR2 are GTSNPN and SVGIG (reference sequence). The CDR3 runs 14 residues. V shed 3 bases and J 4 bases; nucleotides not matched to a gene: 7. The CDR3: CAWRPPGGPTEAFF. The CDR3 nucleotides are TGTGCCTGGAGACCCCCAGGGGGCCCCACTGAAGCTTTCTTT. Complete variable domain (other parts from reference TRBV30 and TRBJ1-1): SQTIHQWPATLVQPVGSPLSLECTVEGTSNPNLYWYRQAAGRGLQLLFYSVGIGQISSEVPQNLSASRPQDRQFILSSKKLLLSDSGFYLCAWRPPGGPTEAFFGQGTRLTVV.

Turning to this clonotype: A much larger clone differs by one base, so this may be a read error. The V and J genes are TRBV7-2 and TRBJ2-7, with D possibly being TRBD1 or TRBD2 (7 bases each). The CDR3 loop spans 14 amino acids. Looked up from germline, CDR1 is SGHTA and CDR2 is FQGNSA. Trimming removed 2 bases from V and 6 bases from J, with 14 bases in between. The CDR3 coding sequence is TGTGCCAGCAGCTTACTCAGGGGGGGCGGCGAGCAGTACTTC. This gives the protein CASSLLRGGGEQYF. Full variable domain (rest looked up from reference TRBV7-2 and TRBJ2-7): GAGVSQSPSNKVTEKGKDVELRCDPISGHTALYWYRQSLGQGLEFLIYFQGNSAPDKSGLPSDRFSAERTGGSVSTLTIQRTQQEDSAVYLCASSLLRGGGEQYFGPGTRLTVT.

This clonotype was picked up many times. This chain links TRBV20-1 with TRBJ1-1; no clear D gene. Trimming pared 0 bases from V and 1 base from J, leaving 12 bases between. CDR1 is DFQATT, CDR2 SNEGSKA, per germline (reference sequence). This CDR3 has 15 residues. The CDR3, as DNA: TGCAGTGCTAGAGATAATAAGGGAACGAACACTGAAGCTTTCTTT. It encodes CSARDNKGTNTEAFF.

This clonotype was observed at least ten times. The chain joins TRBV12-3 or TRBV12-4 to TRBJ1-1; D is ambiguous. The CDR3 is made up of 12 amino acids. The V end lost 8 bases, the J end lost 4 bases, and 11 bases lay between the germline ends. The CDR3 nucleotides read TGTGCCAGCGGATTTGGGTCCACTGAAGCTTTCTTT. Translated, it gives CASGFGSTEAFF.

Ten or more counts support this clonotype. The V call is TRBV5-1, the J call TRBJ2-7; 10 positions agree with TRBD1. V trimming: 4 bases; J trimming: 5 bases; junction bases outside the gene matches: 3. The CDR3 runs to 13 residues. Per germline, CDR1 SGHRS and CDR2 YFSETQ. The CDR3: CASSRDRGHEQYF. Written as DNA, the CDR3 is TGCGCCAGCAGCAGGGACAGGGGCCACGAGCAGTACTTC.

This CDR3 reads CASSPSLGQGGQPQHF. The CDR3 bases are TGTGCCAGCAGCCCTTCCCTCGGACAGGGTGGTCAGCCCCAGCATTTT. The rearrangement joins TRBV9 to TRBJ1-5, with 8 positions matching TRBD1. This CDR3 is 16 amino acids long. CDR1 is SGDLS, CDR2 YYNGEE, per germline. After removal of 4 bases from V and 6 bases from J, the junction contained 12 bases not matched to a gene.

This clonotype has at least ten counts. The J gene is TRBJ2-1, the V gene TRBV9, with 9 bases identical to TRBD1. Germline V gene data show CDR1 as SGDLS and CDR2 as YYNGEE. The length of the CDR3 is 18 residues. The V and J ends lost 3 bases and 5 bases, in that order; junction bases with no gene match: 15. CDR3 amino acids: CASSAPLGTGTGHNEQFF. The CDR3, as DNA: TGTGCCAGCAGCGCTCCCCTAGGTACCGGGACAGGGCACAATGAGCAGTTCTTC.

This clonotype was recorded many times. The genes are TRBV3-1 and TRBJ1-1; 7 bases map to TRBD1. V was pared by 8 bases and J by 6 bases, with 12 bases of the junction left unmatched. Germline V CDR1 and CDR2: LGHDT, YNNKEL (reference sequence). The CDR3 is 14 amino acids. CDR3 in amino acids: CASARGTEVAEAFF. As DNA, the CDR3 is TGTGCCAGCGCTCGCGGGACAGAAGTCGCTGAAGCTTTCTTT.

By sample share, this clonotype is medium-sized. V usage is TRBV7-2 and J usage is TRBJ2-1, with 10 bases lining up with TRBD2. This CDR3 region has 16 residues. Looked up from germline, CDR1 is SGHTA and CDR2 is FQGNSA. The junction had 8 bases not matched to a gene; V was cut back by 3 bases and J by 6 bases. As DNA, the CDR3 is TGTGCCAGCAGCTTGGGCCGGTCTAGCGGGAGCAATGAGCAGTTCTTC. Protein sequence: CASSLGRSSGSNEQFF.

This clonotype is judged medium-sized. This chain joins TRBV5-5 and TRBJ2-7, with TRBD1 matching 7 bases. The V gene's germline CDR1 is SGHKS and CDR2 YYEKEE (reference sequence). The CDR3 totals 13 residues. With V trimmed by 4 bases and J by 7 bases, 8 bases remained unmatched. In nucleotides, the CDR3 is TGTGCCAGCAGCCGAACTACAGGGGCAGAGCAGTACTTC. It translates to CASSRTTGAEQYF.

Ten or more counts support this clonotype. The rearrangement links TRBV15 to TRBJ2-1, with TRBD2 identical over 9 bases. V shed 0 bases and J 3 bases; nucleotides not matched to a gene: 9. Germline V gene sequence: CDR1 LNHNV, CDR2 YYDKDF (reference sequence). The CDR3 totals 18 residues. This CDR3 is CATSRDNSGRALYNEQFF. The CDR3 bases are TGTGCCACCAGCAGAGATAATAGCGGGAGAGCCCTCTACAATGAGCAGTTCTTC.

This clonotype was detected many times. The chain recombines TRBV19 with TRBJ2-1, with D unclear. V lost 6 bases to trimming and J lost 0 bases, with 12 bases between them. The CDR3 is made up of 15 amino acids. Germline V gives CDR1 LNHDA, CDR2 SQIVND (reference sequence). CDR3 protein: CASSRFKSSYNEQFF. The CDR3 bases are TGTGCCAGTAGCCGCTTCAAGAGCTCCTACAATGAGCAGTTCTTC.

Ten or more counts support this clonotype. The J gene is TRBJ1-2, the V gene TRBV20-1; a weak D match, TRBD1 (6 bases). This CDR3 contains 14 residues. V was pared by 3 bases and J by 0 bases, with 11 bases between. Germline values: CDR1 DFQATT, CDR2 SNEGSKA (reference sequence). The CDR3 loop reads CSARGGPSNYGYTF. The CDR3 bases are TGCAGTGCTAGGGGGGGCCCTTCTAACTATGGCTACACCTTC.

Relative to its sample, this clonotype is medium-sized. The rearrangement joins TRBV5-1 to TRBJ2-1, with a possible D match to TRBD1 (5 bases). Germline V gene lookup returns CDR1 SGHRS and CDR2 YFSETQ. The CDR3 covers 14 residues. V lost 4 bases and J lost 2, with 10 bases in between. CDR3 nucleotide sequence: TGCGCCAGCAGCCGGCCAGGGACCTACAATGAGCAGTTCTTC. It codes for CASSRPGTYNEQFF. Drawing the rest from reference TRBV5-1 and TRBJ2-1, the complete variable domain is KAGVTQTPRYLIKTRGQQVTLSCSPISGHRSVSWYQQTPGQGLQFLFEYFSETQRNKGNFPGRFSGRQFSNSRSEMNVSTLELGDSALYLCASSRPGTYNEQFFGPGTRLTVL.

By share, this clonotype ranks as medium-sized. The V call is TRBV5-1, the J call TRBJ2-7; D is tentatively TRBD1 or TRBD2 (5 bases each). Trimming left V 0 bases short and J 0 bases short, with 7 bases between. The CDR3 spans 14 residues. Germline V lookup: CDR1 SGHRS, CDR2 YFSETQ. The CDR3 is CASSLVGGSYEQYF. CDR3 bases: TGCGCCAGCAGCTTGGTTGGGGGCTCCTACGAGCAGTACTTC.

The CDR3 region has the DNA TGTGCCAGCAGCTTAAACCCGCGGGAGCTGTTTTTT. It codes for CASSLNPRELFF. The chain couples TRBV7-9 to TRBJ2-2; D is unclear. The CDR3 runs to 12 residues. Trimming left V 2 bases short and J 9 bases short, with 7 bases between. Per germline, CDR1 SEHNR and CDR2 FQNEAQ (reference sequence).

There are many counts of this clonotype. The rearrangement links TRBV29-1 to TRBJ2-5, with TRBD2 identical over 7 bases. V dropped 1 base and J dropped 7; count of bases not matched to a gene: 15. This CDR3 has 16 residues. The V gene's germline CDR1 is SQVTM and CDR2 ANQGSEA. CDR3 protein: CSVEVTRREILWTQYF. CDR3 bases: TGCAGCGTTGAAGTTACGAGGCGGGAGATACTATGGACCCAGTACTTC. Combining the CDR3 with reference TRBV29-1 and TRBJ2-5 gives the whole variable domain SAVISQKPSRDICQRGTSLTIQCQVDSQVTMMFWYRQQPGQSLTLIATANQGSEATYESGFVIDKFPISRPNLTFSTLTVSNMSPEDSSIYLCSVEVTRREILWTQYFGPGTRLLVL.

This clonotype was observed many times. The chain joins TRBV2 to TRBJ2-5; 12 bases fit TRBD2. V trimming: 11 bases; J trimming: 2 bases; junction bases outside the gene matches: 3. Germline CDR1 and CDR2: SNHLY and FYNNEI. The CDR3 covers 13 residues. The DNA of the CDR3 is TGTGCCCTACTAGCGGGAGGACAAGAGACCCAGTACTTC. It encodes CALLAGGQETQYF. The full variable domain, completed using reference TRBV2 and TRBJ2-5, is EPEVTQTPSHQVTQMGQEVILRCVPISNHLYFYWYRQILGQKVEFLVSFYNNEISEKSEIFDDQFSVERPDGSNFTLKIRSTKLEDSAMYFCALLAGGQETQYFGPGTRLLVL.